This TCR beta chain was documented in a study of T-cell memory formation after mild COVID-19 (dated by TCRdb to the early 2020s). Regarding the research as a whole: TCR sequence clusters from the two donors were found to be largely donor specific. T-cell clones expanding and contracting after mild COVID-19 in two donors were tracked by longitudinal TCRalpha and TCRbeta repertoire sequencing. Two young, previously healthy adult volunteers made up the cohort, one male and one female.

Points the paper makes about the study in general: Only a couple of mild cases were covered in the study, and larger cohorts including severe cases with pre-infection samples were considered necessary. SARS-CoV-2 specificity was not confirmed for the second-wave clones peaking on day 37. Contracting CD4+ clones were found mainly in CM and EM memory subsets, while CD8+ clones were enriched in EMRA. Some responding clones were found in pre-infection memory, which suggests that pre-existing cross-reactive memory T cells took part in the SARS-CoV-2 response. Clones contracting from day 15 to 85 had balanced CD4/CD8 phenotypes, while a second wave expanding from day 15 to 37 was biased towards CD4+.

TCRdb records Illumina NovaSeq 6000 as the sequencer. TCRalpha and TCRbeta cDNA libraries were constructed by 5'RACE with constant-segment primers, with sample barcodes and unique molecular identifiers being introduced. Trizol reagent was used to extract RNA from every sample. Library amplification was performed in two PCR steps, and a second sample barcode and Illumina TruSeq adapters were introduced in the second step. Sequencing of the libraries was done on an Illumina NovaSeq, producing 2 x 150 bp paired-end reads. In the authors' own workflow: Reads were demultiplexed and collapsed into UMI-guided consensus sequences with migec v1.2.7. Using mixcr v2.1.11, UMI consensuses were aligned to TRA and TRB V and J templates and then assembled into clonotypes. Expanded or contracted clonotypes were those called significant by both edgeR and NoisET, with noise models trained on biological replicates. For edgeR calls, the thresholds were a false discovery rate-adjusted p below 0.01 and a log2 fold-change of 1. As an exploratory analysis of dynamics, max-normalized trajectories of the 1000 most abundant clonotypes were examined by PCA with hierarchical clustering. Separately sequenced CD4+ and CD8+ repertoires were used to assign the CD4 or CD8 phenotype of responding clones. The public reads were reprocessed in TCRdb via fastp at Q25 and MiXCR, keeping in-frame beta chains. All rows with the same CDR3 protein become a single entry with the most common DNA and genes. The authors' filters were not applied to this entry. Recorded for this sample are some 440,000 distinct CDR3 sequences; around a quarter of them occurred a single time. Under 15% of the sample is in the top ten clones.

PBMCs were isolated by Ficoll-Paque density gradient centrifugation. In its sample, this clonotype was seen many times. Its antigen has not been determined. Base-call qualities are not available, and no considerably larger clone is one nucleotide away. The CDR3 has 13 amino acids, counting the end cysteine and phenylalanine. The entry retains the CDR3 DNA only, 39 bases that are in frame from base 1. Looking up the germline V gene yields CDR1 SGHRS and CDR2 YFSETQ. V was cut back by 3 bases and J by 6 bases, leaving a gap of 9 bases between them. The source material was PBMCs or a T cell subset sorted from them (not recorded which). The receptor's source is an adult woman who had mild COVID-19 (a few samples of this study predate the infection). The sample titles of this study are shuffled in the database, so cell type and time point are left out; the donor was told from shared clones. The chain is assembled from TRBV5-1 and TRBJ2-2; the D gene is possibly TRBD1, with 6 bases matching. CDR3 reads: CASSYGQPGELFF. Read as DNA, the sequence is TGCGCCAGCAGCTACGGACAGCCCGGGGAGCTGTTTTTT.